The 25 T cell receptor beta chains below were found in one sample sequenced in a study of cytomegalovirus exposure and HLA in healthy donors. Some clones are missing from TCRdb's copy, which holds only in-frame ones; the method was immunoSEQ multiplex PCR. The table records roughly 130,000 clones, around nine tenths of them present only once. The specimen sequenced was PBMCs. The receptors here all came from a man between 25 and 39 years old in good health and CMV-seronegative.

The rearrangement uses TRBV7-2 and TRBJ2-2; TRBD2 matches 10 bases. Trimming took 5 bases from V and 6 from J; bases not matched to a gene: 6. Germline CDR1 SGHTA, CDR2 FQGNSA. The CDR3 spans 15 residues. CDR3 region: CASSPTGTSAGELFF. The CDR3 DNA follows: TGTGCCAGCAGCCCCACCGGGACTAGCGCCGGGGAGCTGTTTTTT.

The chain employs TRBV7-2 and TRBJ2-7, with 11 bases aligning to TRBD2. After removal of 5 bases from V and 4 bases from J, the junction contained 10 bases not matched to a gene. The CDR3 extends over 16 amino acids. Germline CDR1 SGHTA, CDR2 FQGNSA. This CDR3 is CASSRTRLAGLYEQYF. In DNA, the CDR3 is TGTGCCAGCAGCCGGACCCGACTAGCGGGGTTATACGAGCAGTACTTC.

This rearrangement joins TRBV11-2 to TRBJ2-3, with 13 bases lining up with TRBD2. CDR3 length: 15 residues. Germline V CDR1 and CDR2: SGHAT, FQNNGV. Unmatched junction bases numbered 5, after V lost 8 bases and J lost 3 bases. The CDR3 sequence is CASGGTSGKTDTQYF. CDR3 coding DNA: TGTGCCAGCGGGGGGACTAGCGGGAAAACAGATACGCAGTATTTT.

The rearrangement joins TRBV15 to TRBJ2-7; the D gene is possibly TRBD2 (5 bases). Germline V gene lookup returns CDR1 LNHNV and CDR2 YYDKDF (reference sequence). Between the trimmed V and J ends, which lost 1 base and 2 bases, there was a span of 9 bases. The CDR3 sequence is 14 residues long. CDR3 DNA: TGTGCCACCAGCAGAGCTAGCCAGGCCTACGAGCAGTACTTC. Translated: CATSRASQAYEQYF.

This chain uses TRBV5-4 with TRBJ2-5; D is perhaps TRBD2 (6 bases). V lost 0 bases, J lost 5 bases, and 14 bases lay in between. CDR1 is SGHNT and CDR2 is YYREEE in the germline V gene (reference sequence). This CDR3 is 15 amino acids long. The CDR3 coding sequence is TGTGCCAGCAGCTTGGGCGGGGCAGGGAGGGAGACCCAGTACTTC. Its translation: CASSLGGAGRETQYF.

J is TRBJ2-7 and V is TRBV11-2, with 12 bases lining up with TRBD2. V was clipped by 1 base and J by 2 bases; unmatched bases: 9. Germline V CDR1 and CDR2: SGHAT, FQNNGV. This CDR3 is 18 amino acids long. This CDR3 reads CASSLGSLAGGFTYEQYF. CDR3 nucleotide sequence: TGTGCCAGCAGCTTAGGATCCCTAGCGGGAGGGTTCACCTACGAGCAGTACTTC.

Written as DNA, the CDR3 is TGTGCCAGCAGCCAAACCGGGGGACCTGCGTATGGCTACACCTTC. This codes for CASSQTGGPAYGYTF. The J gene is TRBJ1-2, the V gene TRBV7-3; TRBD1 might be the D (5 bases). The germline CDR1 and CDR2 sequences are SGHTA and FQGTGA. Between the trimmed V and J ends, which lost 5 bases and 5 bases, there was a span of 18 bases. This CDR3 region has 15 residues.

The chain combines TRBV6-5 with TRBJ2-7, with 9 bases aligning to TRBD1. This CDR3 spans 16 amino acids. The V gene's germline CDR1 is MNHEY and CDR2 SVGAGI. V shed 2 bases and J 6 bases; nucleotides not matched to a gene: 11. In nucleotides, the CDR3 is TGTGCCAGCAGTTACCCAACGGACAGGGGATATTTCGAGCAGTACTTC. This sequence encodes CASSYPTDRGYFEQYF.

This clone was seen a single time. The CDR3 sequence: CASSFEGQGNNEQFF. CDR3 coding DNA: TGTGCCAGCAGCTTCGAAGGGCAGGGGAACAATGAGCAGTTCTTC. This chain joins TRBV2 and TRBJ2-1, with TRBD1 as a possible D gene (6 bases). CDR3 length: 15 amino acids. Per the germline V gene, CDR1 is SNHLY and CDR2 is FYNNEI. Trimming took off 6 bases at V and 5 bases at J, with 17 bases between the two ends.

This CDR3 is CASSLFGTEVNEQFF. The CDR3 nucleotides are TGTGCCAGCAGCTTGTTCGGGACAGAGGTGAATGAGCAGTTCTTC. This chain connects TRBV5-5 to TRBJ2-1; 7 bases map to TRBD1. The J segment lost 7 bases and the V segment lost 1 base, leaving 8 bases of the junction unmatched. In germline, CDR1 is SGHKS, CDR2 YYEKEE (reference sequence). The CDR3 is 15 residues long.

The CDR3 DNA follows: TGCGCCAGCAGCCAAGATTGGGGGGGATCAGGCTACAATGAGCAGTTCTTC. Residues: CASSQDWGGSGYNEQFF. The chain couples TRBV4-3 to TRBJ2-1, with 7 bases lining up with TRBD2. The CDR3 runs 17 residues. Per the germline V gene, CDR1 is LGHNA and CDR2 is YSLEER. The V gene end was trimmed by 0 bases and the J gene end by 3 bases; junction bases not matched to a gene: 8.

This rearrangement joins TRBV6-6 to TRBJ2-1, with 8 bases aligning to TRBD1. The V gene's germline CDR1 is MNHNY and CDR2 SVGAGI (reference sequence). The CDR3 has 15 amino acids. V shed 2 bases and J 5 bases; nucleotides not matched to a gene: 5. CDR3 sequence: CASSYPSDRDNEQFF. The CDR3 DNA reads as TGTGCCAGCAGTTACCCGTCGGACAGGGACAATGAGCAGTTCTTC.

The chain couples TRBV19 to TRBJ2-1; D not resolved. Trimming took 9 bases from V and 1 from J, leaving 10 bases between them. CDR3 length equals 13 residues. CDR1 is LNHDA and CDR2 is SQIVND in the germline V gene (reference sequence). Written as DNA, the CDR3 is TGTGCCAGCGGAGTTGGGTCCTACAATGAGCAGTTCTTC. Translating it yields CASGVGSYNEQFF.

The CDR3 loop is CASSPDSTGLGYGYTF. DNA of the CDR3: TGCGCCAGCAGCCCCGATTCGACAGGACTGGGCTATGGCTACACCTTC. The rearrangement uses TRBV4-3 and TRBJ1-2; tentatively, D is TRBD1 (6 bases). Germline values: CDR1 LGHNA, CDR2 YSLEER. This CDR3 has 16 amino acids. The V end was cut by 4 bases, the J end by 4 bases, with 19 bases between.

The chain couples TRBV7-9 to TRBJ1-2, with a possible D match to TRBD1 (6 bases). Germline loops: CDR1 SEHNR, CDR2 FQNEAQ (reference sequence). Trimming shortened V by 5 bases and J by 2 bases, and 12 bases separated the two germline ends. The CDR3 runs to 14 residues. The CDR3 DNA reads as TGTGCCAGCAGCCACTCAGGGGAAAACTATGGCTACACCTTC. It specifies CASSHSGENYGYTF.

V and J are TRBV11-2 and TRBJ2-2; D perhaps matches TRBD1 (5 bases). Germline-derived CDR1 and CDR2 are SGHAT and FQNNGV. V was shortened by 3 bases and J by 2 bases, with 13 bases between the two germline ends. The CDR3 covers 16 residues. The CDR3 reads CASSLGQTINTGELFF. The CDR3 coding sequence is TGTGCCAGCAGCTTGGGGCAAACCATTAACACCGGGGAGCTGTTTTTT.

This clone has more than one count but fewer than ten. The chain couples TRBV5-1 to TRBJ1-4; 10 bases agree with TRBD1. Germline V gene data show CDR1 as SGHRS and CDR2 as YFSETQ. The CDR3 has 16 residues. The V segment lost 0 bases and the J segment 8 bases; nucleotides outside the gene matches: 7. CDR3 protein: CASSLEGQGLGEKLFF. CDR3 DNA sequence: TGCGCCAGCAGCTTGGAGGGACAGGGGTTAGGCGAAAAACTGTTTTTT.

The chain couples TRBV27 to TRBJ2-3; 12 bases are shared with TRBD2. With V trimmed by 6 bases and J by 4 bases, 14 bases remained unmatched. The germline V gene encodes CDR1 MNHEY and CDR2 SMNVEV (reference sequence). The CDR3 is made up of 18 amino acids. The CDR3 DNA is TGTGCCAGCAGCGGAGGTCCTAGCGGGAGGGCCGGTGCAGATACGCAGTATTTT. Residues: CASSGGPSGRAGADTQYF.

V usage is TRBV11-1 and J usage is TRBJ2-7; 7 bases map to TRBD2. Germline loops: CDR1 SGHAT, CDR2 FQDESV (reference sequence). With 3 bases clipped from V and 2 bases from J, the junction kept 7 bases outside the gene matches. The CDR3 runs to 15 residues. Written as DNA, the CDR3 is TGTGCCAGCAGCTTGATGGAGGGAGGGCCCTACGAGCAGTACTTC. It translates to CASSLMEGGPYEQYF.

Comment on this clone: One end of the junction varies from germline; a read error may be responsible. The J gene is TRBJ1-1, the V gene TRBV19, with 8 positions matching TRBD1. The CDR3 has 15 amino acids. Germline-derived CDR1 and CDR2 are LNHDA and SQIVND (reference sequence). DNA for the CDR3: TGTGCCAGTAGTTCAAGGACAGGGATGAAAACTGAAGCTTTCTTT. Translating gives CASSSRTGMKTEAFF.

The CDR3 loop is CASRRGAKAPETQYF. The CDR3 DNA follows: TGTGCCAGCAGACGCGGGGCCAAAGCCCCGGAGACCCAGTACTTC. The chain is built from TRBV6-5 and TRBJ2-5, with D perhaps TRBD2 (6 bases). The CDR3 spans 15 residues. CDR1 and CDR2 from the germline V gene are MNHEY and SVGAGI. Trimming took off 6 bases at V and 5 bases at J, with 19 bases between the two ends.

This chain uses TRBV6-6 with TRBJ1-5, with 7 bases that match TRBD1. Germline-derived CDR1 and CDR2 are MNHNY and SVGAGI (reference sequence). There are 16 residues in the CDR3. Germline trimming cut 4 bases from V and 0 bases from J; bases unmatched to any gene: 6. The CDR3 DNA reads TGTGCCAGCAGTTCCGGGACAGTTGTTAGCAATCAGCCCCAGCATTTT. Translation gives CASSSGTVVSNQPQHF.

This clone showed up just once. The rearrangement links TRBV29-1 to TRBJ1-1; D is perhaps TRBD1 (6 bases). This CDR3 has 17 amino acids. The germline V gene has CDR1 SQVTM and CDR2 ANQGSEA. V was shortened by 3 bases and J by 0 bases, with 20 bases between the two germline ends. In DNA, the CDR3 is TGCAGCGTTGACCAGGGGTTAAGCAGACTTCTGAACACTGAAGCTTTCTTT. Translation: CSVDQGLSRLLNTEAFF.

This clone was counted a few times. This chain connects TRBV25-1 to TRBJ1-2; D uncertain. Between the trimmed V and J ends, which lost 1 base and 8 bases, there was a span of 11 bases. Per the germline V gene, CDR1 is MGHDK and CDR2 is SYGVNS. There are 13 residues in the CDR3. CDR3 sequence (DNA): TGTGCCAGCAGTGAATCACCTAGAGCAGGCTACACCTTC. Its protein product is CASSESPRAGYTF.

The J gene is TRBJ2-3, the V gene TRBV15, with D perhaps matching TRBD1 (5 bases). The germline V and J ends were trimmed by 0 bases and 2 bases, with 12 bases remaining between them. Germline CDR1 reads LNHNV; CDR2 reads YYDKDF (reference sequence). The CDR3 covers 16 residues. The CDR3 protein is CATSRDWGGNTDTQYF. For the CDR3, the DNA is TGTGCCACCAGCAGAGATTGGGGCGGAAACACAGATACGCAGTATTTT.